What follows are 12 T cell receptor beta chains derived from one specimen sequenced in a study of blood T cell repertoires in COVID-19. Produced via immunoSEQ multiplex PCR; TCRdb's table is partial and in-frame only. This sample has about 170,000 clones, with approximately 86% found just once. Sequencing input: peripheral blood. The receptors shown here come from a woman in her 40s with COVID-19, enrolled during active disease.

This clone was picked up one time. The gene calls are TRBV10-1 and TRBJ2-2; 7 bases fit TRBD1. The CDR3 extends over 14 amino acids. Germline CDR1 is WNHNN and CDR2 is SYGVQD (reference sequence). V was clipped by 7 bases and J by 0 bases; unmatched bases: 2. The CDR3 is CASNQGANTGELFF. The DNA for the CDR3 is TGCGCCAGCAACCAGGGGGCGAACACCGGGGAGCTGTTTTTT.

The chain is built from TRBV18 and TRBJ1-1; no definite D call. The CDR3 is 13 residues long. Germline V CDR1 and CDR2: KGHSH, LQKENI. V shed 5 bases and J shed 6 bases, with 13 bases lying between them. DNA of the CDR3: TGTGCCAGCTCAGGTAGCGAAATCGCTGAAGCTTTCTTT. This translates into CASSGSEIAEAFF.

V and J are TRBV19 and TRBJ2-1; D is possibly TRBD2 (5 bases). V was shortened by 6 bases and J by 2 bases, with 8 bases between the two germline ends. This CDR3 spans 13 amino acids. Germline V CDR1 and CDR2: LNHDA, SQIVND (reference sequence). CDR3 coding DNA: TGTGCCAGTAGCCGACTACCCTACAATGAGCAGTTCTTC. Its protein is CASSRLPYNEQFF.

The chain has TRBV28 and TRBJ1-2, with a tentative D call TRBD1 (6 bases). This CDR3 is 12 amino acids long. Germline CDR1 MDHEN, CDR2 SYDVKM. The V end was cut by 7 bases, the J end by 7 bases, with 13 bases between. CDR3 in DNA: TGTGCCAGCACCGAACAGGGATTTGGCTACACCTTC. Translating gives CASTEQGFGYTF.

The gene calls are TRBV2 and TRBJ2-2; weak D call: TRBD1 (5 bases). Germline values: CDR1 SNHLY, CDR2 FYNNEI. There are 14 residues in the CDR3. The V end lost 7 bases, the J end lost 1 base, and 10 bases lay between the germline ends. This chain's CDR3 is CASKRTGNTGELFF. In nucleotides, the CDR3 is TGTGCCAGCAAGAGAACAGGGAACACCGGGGAGCTGTTTTTT.

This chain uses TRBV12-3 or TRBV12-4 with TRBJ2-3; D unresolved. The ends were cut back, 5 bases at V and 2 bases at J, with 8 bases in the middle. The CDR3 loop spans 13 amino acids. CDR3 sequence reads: CASSPPSTDTQYF. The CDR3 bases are TGTGCCAGCAGTCCTCCGTCCACAGATACGCAGTATTTT.

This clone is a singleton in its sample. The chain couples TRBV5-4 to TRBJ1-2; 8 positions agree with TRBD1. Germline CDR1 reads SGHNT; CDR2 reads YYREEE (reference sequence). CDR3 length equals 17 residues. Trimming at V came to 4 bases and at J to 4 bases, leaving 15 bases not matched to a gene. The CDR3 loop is CASSVDRGSGLGYGYTF. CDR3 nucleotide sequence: TGTGCCAGCAGCGTCGACAGGGGTTCCGGATTGGGCTATGGCTACACCTTC.

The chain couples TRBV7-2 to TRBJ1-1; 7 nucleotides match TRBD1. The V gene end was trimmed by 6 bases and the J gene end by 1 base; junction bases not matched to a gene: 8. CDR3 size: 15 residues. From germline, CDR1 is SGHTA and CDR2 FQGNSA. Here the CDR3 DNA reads TGTGCCAGCAGGCCCGATCGGGACAGGAACACTGAAGCTTTCTTT. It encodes CASRPDRDRNTEAFF.

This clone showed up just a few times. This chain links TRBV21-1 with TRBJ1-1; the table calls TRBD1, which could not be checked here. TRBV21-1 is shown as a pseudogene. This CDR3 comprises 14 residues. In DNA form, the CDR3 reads TGTGCCAGCAGCGGACAGGGGAGGAACACTGAAGCTTTCTTT. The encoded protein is CASSGQGRNTEAFF.

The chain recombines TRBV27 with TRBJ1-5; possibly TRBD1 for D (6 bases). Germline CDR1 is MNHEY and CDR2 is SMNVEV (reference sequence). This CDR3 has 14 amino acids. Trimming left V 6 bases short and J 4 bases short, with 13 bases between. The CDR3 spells CASSPITGNQPQHF. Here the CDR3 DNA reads TGTGCCAGCAGCCCAATTACAGGGAATCAGCCCCAGCATTTT.

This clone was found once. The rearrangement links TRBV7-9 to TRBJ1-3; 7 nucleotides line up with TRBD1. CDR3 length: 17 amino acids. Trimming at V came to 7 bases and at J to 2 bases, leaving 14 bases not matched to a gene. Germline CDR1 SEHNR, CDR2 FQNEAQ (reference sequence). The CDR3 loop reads CASNPGTDHSTGNTIYF. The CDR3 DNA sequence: TGTGCCAGCAACCCCGGGACAGATCACTCTACTGGAAACACCATATATTTT. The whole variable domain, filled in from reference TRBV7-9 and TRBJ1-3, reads DTGVSQNPRHKITKRGQNVTFRCDPISEHNRLYWYRQTLGQGPEFLTYFQNEAQLEKSRLLSDRFSAERPKGSFSTLEIQRTEQGDSAMYLCASNPGTDHSTGNTIYFGEGSWLTVV.

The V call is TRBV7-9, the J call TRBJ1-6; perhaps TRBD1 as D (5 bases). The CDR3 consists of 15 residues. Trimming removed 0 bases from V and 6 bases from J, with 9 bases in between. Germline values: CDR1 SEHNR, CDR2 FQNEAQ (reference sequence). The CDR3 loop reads CASSLAGGVNSPLHF. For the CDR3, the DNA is TGTGCCAGCAGCTTAGCTGGAGGGGTTAATTCACCCCTCCACTTT.